The 21 T cell receptor beta chains below come from one sample, sequenced in a study of T cells in localized non-small cell lung cancer. The table came from immunoSEQ multiplex PCR; TCRdb's copy has only in-frame clones and leaves some out. The table shows 58,000 or so clones, with roughly 88% occurring only once. The sample in question was peripheral blood, obtained before any cancer treatment. These receptors were collected from a woman aged 35 to 75 with stage I lung adenocarcinoma.

The CDR3: CASWGGSGYGYTF. Here the CDR3 DNA reads TGTGCCAGTTGGGGGGGGAGCGGCTATGGCTACACCTTC. The chain joins TRBV7-2 to TRBJ1-2, with D perhaps TRBD1 (5 bases). Germline CDR1 is SGHTA and CDR2 is FQGNSA. The CDR3 consists of 13 residues. The V end lost 9 bases, the J end lost 4 bases, and 15 bases lay between the germline ends.

DNA for the CDR3: TGTGCCAGCAGCTTGTCGCCTGGAAAGACCTATGGCTACACCTTC. Translated: CASSLSPGKTYGYTF. V usage is TRBV14 and J usage is TRBJ1-2, with D hard to call. The CDR3 length is 15 residues. In germline, CDR1 is SGHDN, CDR2 FVKESK. V dropped 5 bases and J dropped 4 bases, with 17 bases sitting between them.

This clone appeared a few times. The chain uses TRBV28 and TRBJ2-2; D perhaps matches TRBD2 (5 bases). The CDR3 length is 12 residues. Germline V gene lookup returns CDR1 MDHEN and CDR2 SYDVKM. The ends were cut back, 6 bases at V and 5 bases at J, with 7 bases in the middle. CDR3 sequence (DNA): TGTGCCAGCAGACCGGGAACCGGGGAGCTGTTTTTT. Translation: CASRPGTGELFF.

The chain is built from TRBV6-1 and TRBJ1-2; 7 bases line up with TRBD1. CDR1 MNHNS and CDR2 SASEGT come from the germline V gene. The length of the CDR3 is 14 residues. The J segment lost 0 bases and the V segment lost 5 bases, leaving 3 bases of the junction unmatched. CDR3 loop: CASSPGQANYGYTF. The CDR3 DNA follows: TGTGCCAGCAGTCCTGGACAGGCTAACTATGGCTACACCTTC.

Only a few counts were recorded for this clone. The CDR3 loop reads CASSAGPANTGELFF. For the CDR3, the DNA is TGTGCCAGCAGTGCTGGGCCTGCGAACACCGGGGAGCTGTTTTTT. The chain combines TRBV6-4 with TRBJ2-2; D not certain. With 4 bases removed from V and 0 bases from J, the gap between germline ends came to 9 bases. Germline V gene data show CDR1 as MRHNA and CDR2 as SNTAGT. The CDR3 totals 15 residues.

The V and J genes are TRBV28 and TRBJ2-2; D is undetermined. Trimming pared 7 bases from V and 6 bases from J, leaving 12 bases between. The CDR3 is 13 residues long. CDR1 and CDR2 (germline): MDHEN, SYDVKM. CDR3 region: CASTLRIPGELFF. The CDR3 bases are TGTGCCAGCACCCTAAGAATCCCCGGGGAGCTGTTTTTT.

This clone showed up just once. The chain uses TRBV6-1 and TRBJ1-1; no clear D gene. The V end was cut by 2 bases, the J end by 6 bases, with 16 bases between. Germline values: CDR1 MNHNS, CDR2 SASEGT. This CDR3 spans 15 amino acids. CDR3 sequence reads: CASSEWGIGNAEAFF. CDR3 nucleotide sequence: TGTGCCAGCAGTGAATGGGGAATTGGGAATGCTGAAGCTTTCTTT.

The chain recombines TRBV2 with TRBJ2-7; a weak D match, TRBD1 (5 bases). Germline CDR1 reads SNHLY; CDR2 reads FYNNEI. This CDR3 comprises 14 residues. V was shortened by 6 bases and J by 6 bases, with 18 bases between the two germline ends. The CDR3 loop reads CASRITTQASEQYF. As DNA, the CDR3 is TGTGCCAGCAGGATTACGACACAGGCAAGCGAGCAGTACTTC.

This chain connects TRBV19 to TRBJ2-3, with D unresolved. Germline V gives CDR1 LNHDA, CDR2 SQIVND (reference sequence). The V end was cut by 7 bases, the J end by 4 bases, with 15 bases between. The CDR3 is made up of 14 amino acids. CDR3 amino acids: CASKPAARADTQYF. CDR3 nucleotide sequence: TGTGCCAGTAAACCAGCAGCAAGGGCAGATACGCAGTATTTT.

Worth noting for this clone: At the DNA level, this CDR3 is encoded by other sequences in the same sample as well. This chain joins TRBV2 and TRBJ1-6; D unresolved. CDR1 is SNHLY and CDR2 is FYNNEI in the germline V gene. CDR3 size: 14 residues. The V and J ends lost 2 bases and 14 bases respectively, with 16 bases between them. CDR3 residues: CASSESGGVSSLHF. CDR3 in DNA: TGTGCCAGCAGTGAATCGGGCGGGGTCTCGTCCCTCCACTTT.

The chain joins TRBV19 to TRBJ1-5; 9 bases match TRBD1. The V segment lost 6 bases and the J segment 7 bases; nucleotides outside the gene matches: 7. CDR1 is LNHDA, CDR2 SQIVND, per germline (reference sequence). This CDR3 is 14 amino acids long. DNA of the CDR3: TGTGCCAGTAGCCCGACAGGGGGAAGGCAGCCCCAGCATTTT. Its protein product is CASSPTGGRQPQHF.

J is TRBJ2-7 and V is TRBV2, with D possibly being TRBD2 (5 bases). V dropped 3 bases and J dropped 4 bases, with 10 bases sitting between them. The CDR3 totals 13 residues. Germline V gene lookup returns CDR1 SNHLY and CDR2 FYNNEI. CDR3 DNA sequence: TGTGCCAGCAGTGAGGACGGGAAATACGAGCAGTACTTC. This translates into CASSEDGKYEQYF.

The chain links TRBV29-1 to TRBJ1-5; the D gene is possibly TRBD1 (5 bases). The CDR3 runs to 14 residues. CDR1 is SQVTM, CDR2 ANQGSEA, per germline. V lost 4 bases to trimming and J lost 4 bases, with 14 bases between them. CDR3 protein: CSVALGTGNQPQHF. DNA of the CDR3: TGCAGCGTTGCGCTTGGGACCGGGAATCAGCCCCAGCATTTT.

The chain is built from TRBV5-1 and TRBJ2-3; possibly TRBD2 for D (5 bases). Germline V gives CDR1 SGHRS, CDR2 YFSETQ. The CDR3 runs 14 residues. Trimming left V 5 bases short and J 6 bases short, with 16 bases between. Written as DNA, the CDR3 is TGCGCCAGCAGTGAGGTAGGAGGTGCGGATACGCAGTATTTT. It codes for CASSEVGGADTQYF.

V and J are TRBV11-3 and TRBJ2-2; TRBD2 matches at 7 bases. V shed 5 bases and J 5 bases; nucleotides not matched to a gene: 11. Germline V gene lookup returns CDR1 SGHNT and CDR2 YENEEA. The CDR3 is made up of 16 amino acids. The CDR3 DNA is TGTGCCAGCAGCGGAGGGGCGGGGGTTTTTACCGGGGAGCTGTTTTTT. Protein product: CASSGGAGVFTGELFF.

The chain couples TRBV18 to TRBJ1-2; perhaps TRBD1 as D (5 bases). V was trimmed by 2 bases and J by 5 bases, leaving 15 bases between them. This CDR3 is built from 15 residues. Germline V gives CDR1 KGHSH, CDR2 LQKENI. CDR3 sequence reads: CASSPGDSILYGYTF. The CDR3 DNA follows: TGTGCCAGCTCACCAGGAGACAGCATTCTGTATGGCTACACCTTC.

J is TRBJ2-2 and V is TRBV13; the D gene is possibly TRBD1 (5 bases). V dropped 2 bases and J dropped 3 bases, with 13 bases sitting between them. The germline V gene has CDR1 PRHDT and CDR2 FYEKMQ (reference sequence). This CDR3 spans 16 amino acids. CDR3 amino acids: CASSLSRGKDTGELFF. The DNA for the CDR3 is TGTGCCAGCAGCTTAAGTAGGGGAAAGGACACCGGGGAGCTGTTTTTT.

This chain connects TRBV6-1 to TRBJ2-1; D possibly corresponds to TRBD2 (5 bases). Looked up from germline, CDR1 is MNHNS and CDR2 is SASEGT. Trimming cost V 6 bases and J 6 bases, with 6 bases left between them. The CDR3 contains 11 residues. The CDR3 bases are TGTGCCAGCAGGGAGGCCAATGAGCAGTTCTTC. Protein product: CASREANEQFF.

This chain connects TRBV18 to TRBJ2-1; D is perhaps TRBD1 (5 bases). Germline-derived CDR1 and CDR2 are KGHSH and LQKENI. This CDR3 has 12 amino acids. V was cut by 5 bases and J by 7 bases, with 9 bases left in between. This chain's CDR3 is CASSSDSNEQFF. The CDR3 DNA reads as TGTGCCAGCTCATCCGACAGTAATGAGCAGTTCTTC.

J is TRBJ2-1 and V is TRBV19; 8 bases agree with TRBD1. This CDR3 is built from 12 residues. V was pared by 5 bases and J by 10 bases, with 4 bases of the junction left unmatched. Germline lookup yields CDR1 LNHDA and CDR2 SQIVND (reference sequence). Here the CDR3 reads CASSGDRREQFF. The DNA for the CDR3 is TGTGCCAGTAGTGGGGACAGGAGAGAGCAGTTCTTC. The full variable domain, completed using reference TRBV19 and TRBJ2-1, is DGGITQSPKYLFRKEGQNVTLSCEQNLNHDAMYWYRQDPGQGLRLIYYSQIVNDFQKGDIAEGYSVSREKKESFPLTVTSAQKNPTAFYLCASSGDRREQFFGPGTRLTVL.

This clone was seen more than once but under ten times. The chain links TRBV7-7 to TRBJ1-1; D perhaps matches TRBD1 (5 bases). Germline V gene sequence: CDR1 SSHAT, CDR2 FNYEAQ (reference sequence). With 10 bases removed from V and 5 bases from J, the gap between germline ends came to 11 bases. This CDR3 comprises 11 residues. The CDR3 sequence: CATLGGTEAFF. CDR3 DNA: TGTGCCACCCTCGGGGGAACTGAAGCTTTCTTT.